This passage covers 26 T cell receptor beta chains from one sample sequenced in a study of control samples from healthy donors and cancer patients. Using immunoSEQ multiplex PCR, the repertoire was profiled, and TCRdb retains in-frame clones only, with some absent. The sample shows tens of thousands of clones, 85% to 90% of them seen only once. Sequenced sample: PBMCs. These receptor sequences come from a woman aged 50 to 60 with colorectal cancer.

The CDR3 nucleotides are TGCAGCGTCCGGGATAACGTCCCTGAAGCTTTCTTT. Protein: CSVRDNVPEAFF. J is TRBJ1-1 and V is TRBV29-1; no firm D call. Germline V gene data show CDR1 as SQVTM and CDR2 as ANQGSEA. V lost 6 bases to trimming and J lost 6 bases, with 14 bases between them. The CDR3 extends over 12 amino acids.

The chain carries TRBV5-8 and TRBJ1-2, with D perhaps matching TRBD1 (6 bases). The germline V and J ends were trimmed by 4 bases and 4 bases, with 14 bases remaining between them. Germline-derived CDR1 and CDR2 are SGHTS and YDEGEE. The CDR3 covers 14 residues. The chain's CDR3 is CASSHRTGPYGYTF. The CDR3 bases are TGTGCCAGCAGCCACCGAACAGGGCCCTATGGCTACACCTTC.

CDR3: CASRGQGGYNEQFF. Here the CDR3 DNA reads TGTGCCAGCAGGGGACAGGGCGGTTACAATGAGCAGTTCTTC. This chain links TRBV2 with TRBJ2-1; 9 bases agree with TRBD1. CDR1 is SNHLY, CDR2 FYNNEI, per germline. The CDR3 totals 14 residues. Trimming removed 6 bases from V and 4 bases from J; junction bases left unmatched: 4.

This clone was counted a few times. The chain joins TRBV11-3 to TRBJ2-1; D unresolved. V lost 3 bases and J lost 3, with 9 bases in between. Germline assignment: CDR1 SGHNT and CDR2 YENEEA. This CDR3 is 14 amino acids long. CDR3 nucleotides: TGTGCCAGCAGCTTTAATAAGGGCTACAATGAGCAGTTCTTC. This gives the protein CASSFNKGYNEQFF.

V is TRBV6-4 and J is TRBJ2-3, with TRBD2 identical over 9 bases. Germline CDR1 reads MRHNA; CDR2 reads SNTAGT. The V and J ends lost 4 bases and 5 bases, in that order; junction bases with no gene match: 7. The CDR3 is 15 amino acids. The CDR3, as DNA: TGTGCCAGCAGTGTTACGGCGGGGGGGCAAGATACGCAGTATTTT. This encodes CASSVTAGGQDTQYF.

This chain links TRBV27 with TRBJ2-1, with 10 nucleotides matching TRBD1. The CDR3 length is 18 residues. The V and J ends lost 0 bases and 9 bases, in that order; junction bases with no gene match: 14. The germline V gene encodes CDR1 MNHEY and CDR2 SMNVEV (reference sequence). CDR3 sequence: CASSLSPPGTGERGEQFF. Here the CDR3 DNA reads TGTGCCAGCAGTTTATCTCCCCCAGGGACAGGGGAAAGGGGTGAGCAGTTCTTC.

V is TRBV7-9 and J is TRBJ2-7, with 7 bases lining up with TRBD1. Per the germline V gene, CDR1 is SEHNR and CDR2 is FQNEAQ (reference sequence). The CDR3 is made up of 15 amino acids. V gave up 4 bases and J gave up 7 bases; unmatched junction bases: 13. The CDR3 sequence is CASSSLGTAFGEQYV. CDR3 DNA: TGTGCCAGCAGCTCATTGGGGACAGCCTTTGGGGAGCAGTACGTC.

The J gene is TRBJ1-2, the V gene TRBV14; D is perhaps TRBD1 (5 bases). V was clipped by 9 bases and J by 4 bases, with 15 bases between them. The germline CDR1 and CDR2 sequences are SGHDN and FVKESK. The CDR3 has 13 amino acids. The CDR3 region has the DNA TGTGCCAGTTCTCAGGGTAACTCCTATGGCTACACCTTC. Amino acid sequence: CASSQGNSYGYTF.

The chain uses TRBV2 and TRBJ2-4, with D possibly matching TRBD2 (6 bases). This CDR3 has 15 residues. The V end lost 3 bases, the J end lost 1 base, and 10 bases lay between the germline ends. The germline V gene has CDR1 SNHLY and CDR2 FYNNEI. The CDR3 DNA reads TGTGCCAGCAGTGAGAACGGGGGTGCCAAAAACATTCAGTACTTC. Protein product: CASSENGGAKNIQYF.

A single count supports this clone. The chain carries TRBV6-5 and TRBJ1-4; TRBD1 might be the D (5 bases). The CDR3 runs 13 residues. Germline lookup yields CDR1 MNHEY and CDR2 SVGAGI. The V end was cut by 3 bases, the J end by 10 bases, with 12 bases between. In DNA form, the CDR3 reads TGTGCCAGCAGTTATAGACAGTCCGGAAAACTGTTTTTT. Its protein product is CASSYRQSGKLFF.

This clone was seen a few times. The V and J genes are TRBV6-2 or TRBV6-3 and TRBJ1-1; D unclear. The germline V gene has CDR1 MNHEY and CDR2 SVGEGT. V was clipped by 6 bases and J by 2 bases, with 10 bases between them. The CDR3 extends over 13 amino acids. CDR3: CASSRTENTEAFF. The CDR3 bases are TGTGCCAGCAGCCGGACGGAAAACACTGAAGCTTTCTTT.

This clone was observed once. V is TRBV24-1 and J is TRBJ1-2, with 7 positions matching TRBD1. V dropped 4 bases and J dropped 8; count of bases not matched to a gene: 9. This CDR3 has 14 amino acids. Germline CDR1 KGHDR, CDR2 SFDVKD. The CDR3 loop is CATSENDRVDGYTF. The CDR3 DNA sequence: TGTGCCACCAGTGAGAATGACAGGGTGGACGGCTACACCTTC.

The V and J genes are TRBV6-2 or TRBV6-3 and TRBJ2-1; either TRBD1 or TRBD2 may fit D (5 bases each). The V gene lost 4 bases and the J gene lost 9 bases, with 7 bases spanning the gap. The CDR3 runs to 11 residues. Germline V gives CDR1 MNHEY, CDR2 SVGEGT. CDR3 sequence: CASSFGAEQFF. The CDR3 DNA sequence: TGTGCCAGCAGTTTCGGGGCTGAGCAGTTCTTC.

The rearrangement uses TRBV7-9 and TRBJ1-2; D is uncertain. This CDR3 has 14 amino acids. V lost 3 bases and J lost 0, with 8 bases in between. Per germline, CDR1 SEHNR and CDR2 FQNEAQ (reference sequence). Written as DNA, the CDR3 is TGTGCCAGCAGCTTGACGGTAGCTAACTATGGCTACACCTTC. Its protein product is CASSLTVANYGYTF. Combining the CDR3 with reference TRBV7-9 and TRBJ1-2 gives the whole variable domain DTGVSQNPRHKITKRGQNVTFRCDPISEHNRLYWYRQTLGQGPEFLTYFQNEAQLEKSRLLSDRFSAERPKGSFSTLEIQRTEQGDSAMYLCASSLTVANYGYTFGSGTRLTVV.

The chain is built from TRBV12-3 or TRBV12-4 and TRBJ1-1; D remains unclear. Deletions cut 6 bases from V and 1 base from J, with 9 bases between. CDR3 size: 13 residues. The CDR3 reads CASSLLKNTEAFF. CDR3 nucleotides: TGTGCCAGCAGCCTTCTGAAGAACACTGAAGCTTTCTTT.

The chain joins TRBV30 to TRBJ1-1; D is unresolved. The V gene lost 2 bases and the J gene lost 2 bases, with 6 bases spanning the gap. The CDR3 has 12 residues. Germline values: CDR1 GTSNPN, CDR2 SVGIG (reference sequence). CDR3 bases: TGTGCCTGGAGTTTCACAAACACTGAAGCTTTCTTT. Translation gives CAWSFTNTEAFF.

This chain connects TRBV6-5 to TRBJ2-2; D is uncertain. V was pared by 2 bases and J by 4 bases, with 14 bases between. This CDR3 is 16 amino acids long. Germline V gene lookup returns CDR1 MNHEY and CDR2 SVGAGI. CDR3 coding DNA: TGTGCCAGCAGTTACGAAGGGCAGATCGTCACCGGGGAGCTGTTTTTT. Protein sequence: CASSYEGQIVTGELFF.

The rearrangement links TRBV5-1 to TRBJ2-5, with a weak D call TRBD1 (6 bases). Germline CDR1 reads SGHRS; CDR2 reads YFSETQ. This CDR3 has 14 amino acids. V lost 4 bases and J lost 0, with 10 bases in between. CDR3 in amino acids: CASSPGTNQETQYF. The CDR3 bases are TGCGCCAGCAGCCCCGGGACAAACCAAGAGACCCAGTACTTC.

V gene TRBV20-1 combines with J gene TRBJ2-5; 12 bases align to TRBD2. J lost 6 bases, V lost 3 bases, and 5 bases had no gene match. The CDR3 has 14 amino acids. CDR1 DFQATT and CDR2 SNEGSKA come from the germline V gene (reference sequence). The CDR3 nucleotides read TGCAGTGCTAGTCCTAGCGGGGGGGCTAAGACCCAGTACTTC. As protein: CSASPSGGAKTQYF.

The chain recombines TRBV28 with TRBJ2-3, with TRBD2 matching 14 bases. V shed 5 bases, J shed 2 bases, and the junction held 12 bases outside the gene matches. Per germline, CDR1 MDHEN and CDR2 SYDVKM. This CDR3 is built from 19 residues. DNA of the CDR3: TGTGCCAGCAGTAACCTTGGGACTAGCGGGGGCCCGAACACAGATACGCAGTATTTT. It yields the protein CASSNLGTSGGPNTDTQYF.

The chain employs TRBV6-2 or TRBV6-3 and TRBJ2-3, with D hard to call. Between the trimmed V and J ends, which lost 6 bases and 5 bases, there was a span of 9 bases. From germline, CDR1 is MNHEY and CDR2 SVGEGT. CDR3 length: 12 amino acids. Here the CDR3 DNA reads TGTGCCAGCAGCGATATTCTAGATACGCAGTATTTT. As protein: CASSDILDTQYF.

The CDR3 DNA follows: TGCGCCAGCAGCCCAGACGGACAGGGCACTGAAGCTTTCTTT. Protein sequence: CASSPDGQGTEAFF. The chain uses TRBV4-3 and TRBJ1-1, with 8 bases identical to TRBD1. There are 14 residues in the CDR3. Germline CDR1 and CDR2: LGHNA and YSLEER. V dropped 4 bases and J dropped 4; count of bases not matched to a gene: 5.

This clone is deemed medium-sized (0.01 to 0.1%). V usage is TRBV12-3 or TRBV12-4 and J usage is TRBJ1-1; D is unclear. With 2 bases removed from V and 1 base from J, the gap between germline ends came to 5 bases. This CDR3 region has 13 residues. CDR3 residues: CASSLWSNTEAFF. The DNA for the CDR3 is TGTGCCAGCAGTTTATGGTCGAACACTGAAGCTTTCTTT.

This clone came up a few times. The chain employs TRBV18 and TRBJ2-3, with 8 positions matching TRBD1. Germline trimming cut 3 bases from V and 1 base from J; bases unmatched to any gene: 6. This CDR3 has 16 residues. Germline V gene data show CDR1 as KGHSH and CDR2 as LQKENI. CDR3 DNA: TGTGCCAGCTCACCGCGGCAGGGGGCCGGCACAGATACGCAGTATTTT. Its translation: CASSPRQGAGTDTQYF.

J is TRBJ1-5 and V is TRBV7-2; D is uncertain. This CDR3 is 15 amino acids long. V was pared by 1 base and J by 0 bases, with 7 bases between. Germline V gene sequence: CDR1 SGHTA, CDR2 FQGNSA. CDR3 bases: TGTGCCAGCAGCTTAGTCGGACTTAGCAATCAGCCCCAGCATTTT. Its translation is CASSLVGLSNQPQHF.

J is TRBJ1-1 and V is TRBV5-1; 7 bases are shared with TRBD1. V was clipped by 4 bases and J by 0 bases; unmatched bases: 6. Germline loops: CDR1 SGHRS, CDR2 YFSETQ. The CDR3 contains 15 residues. The CDR3 protein is CASSPPGQMNTEAFF. The CDR3 coding sequence is TGCGCCAGCAGCCCCCCGGGACAGATGAACACTGAAGCTTTCTTT.